Here is one T cell receptor beta chain with its context. Researchers ran the PCR with 60 Vbeta and 13 Jbeta primers. Using immunoSEQ multiplex PCR, the repertoire was profiled, and TCRdb retains in-frame clones only, with some absent. The table has under 85,000 clones, 78% seen once; the top ten hold approximately 1.6%. CDR3 length: 15 amino acids. Germline V gene lookup returns CDR1 SGHRS and CDR2 YFSETQ. Trimming cost V 1 base and J 4 bases; bases outside gene matches: 6. The record originates from a study of cytomegalovirus exposure and HLA in healthy donors. Material for sequencing was PBMCs. This clonotype originated in a man aged 35 to 55 in good health and CMV-seronegative. V and J are TRBV5-1 and TRBJ2-5; 8 bases match TRBD1. The CDR3 region has the DNA TGCGCCAGCAGCTTGTTGCAGGGGGCGCGAGAGACCCAGTACTTC. This encodes CASSLLQGARETQYF.